A single T cell receptor (beta chain) is shown here with its context. The antigen it binds to is not known. Base qualities are not recorded, but no much larger clone differs from it by a single base. This sample was included in a study of cytomegalovirus exposure and HLA in healthy donors (dated by TCRdb to 2016 to 2017). Background on the whole study: In an earlier analysis of 587 of the donors, 276 Gb of sequence data and some 120 million unique TCR beta sequences from roughly 200 million T cells were reported. Alongside the repertoire data, information on donor age, sex, ethnicity and CMV serostatus was compiled. High-throughput TCR immunosequencing, statistical association of individual TCRs with disease status, and machine learning were combined to predict cytomegalovirus infection status. Class I and class II HLA loci were covered by the typing at four-digit resolution. Because of strong linkage in the cohort, roughly 5 DR-DQ haplotypes were treated as single units for association and clustering. The genetic ancestry cluster associated with self-reported Caucasian donors included around four fifths of the roughly 400 genotyped donors. Across around 400 genotyped donors of the cohort, an average of approximately 200,000 unique TCR beta nucleotide sequences per donor were sequenced, and 15% to 20% of those sequences were non-productive. All discovery cohort repertoires had been generated on a single sequencing platform. In an earlier analysis of a few hundred of the donors, high-throughput TCR beta sequencing was used to judge whether each TCR beta V gene segment behaved as functional or pseudogenic. The study used immunosequencing to profile the T cell repertoires of hundreds of subjects and linked those repertoires to cytomegalovirus serostatus. A later analysis re-analyzed previously published TCR beta repertoires from hundreds of donors and added high-resolution HLA genotyping to study TCR occurrence patterns. The study was designed to test whether signatures of past pathogen exposure could be identified by cataloging public T cell receptors. Genome-wide SNP genotypes for about 65% of the roughly 700 donors were used in a later genetic analysis, which treated that subset as a discovery cohort. Typing coverage varied by locus: about 620-630 donors for A, B, C, DRB1 and DQB1; approximately 500 for DQA1; around 610 for DPA1; fewer than 480 for DPB1. The later analysis used no new phenotypic data to find candidate immune exposures, relying instead on TCR beta sequences and their occurrence across donors. An early release covering about 600 HLA-typed donors comprised about 300 gigabases of sequencing data and tens of millions of unique TCR sequences. Besides the first cohort of roughly 700 subjects, a separate validation cohort made up of 120 different subjects was used. Overall study results and their limits: When HLA alleles, especially DR and DQ, strongly co-occurred, attributing TCR associations to individual alleles was difficult. The only immune exposure information available for the cohort was CMV serostatus. The classifier was reported to diagnose cytomegalovirus status with high specificity and sensitivity in both the original and validation cohorts. In an earlier analysis of about 540 of the donors, most TCR beta V segments were observed in productive rearrangements about 87% or about 30% of the time, broadly matching IMGT annotations. According to a later genetic analysis, donors in an Asian-associated ancestry cluster had fewer N-insertions in productive TCRs than the roughly 660-donor mean. According to a later analysis, most CMV-associated TCR beta chains appeared to be HLA-restricted, and the HLA associations seemed to be driven largely by CMV exposure. A later analysis found that TCR association rates varied across HLA loci, with DRB1 alleles showing the most associated TCRs and HLA-C alleles the fewest. The sequencing pipeline was judged likely to have produced a cluster of highly shared sequence variants as a technical artifact. In a later analysis, HLA-associated TCR beta chains showed more clonal expansion and lower generation probabilities than non-associated chains that were equally common. In vitro tests confirmed that a few of the cytomegalovirus-associated TCR beta chains recognize cytomegalovirus antigens. A later analysis associated 16,951 TCR beta sequences with specific HLA alleles at a false discovery rate of 0.05. Approximately 16 rarely observed V segments, including chromosome 9 orphons, were excluded from the earlier analysis of about 500 of the donors because counts were too low. Some IMGT-functional V segments, including TRBV6-2 and TRBV6-3, could not be told apart with the 87-base-pair reads, so those segments were excluded. In the study, about 150 TCR beta chains were listed as associated with cytomegalovirus. This cohort had only TCR beta chains sequenced, and the lack of alpha or paired-chain data limited which features could be detected. HLA typing was unavailable for some donors at each locus, so association tests used only the typed subset. A later analysis reported that several top co-occurrence clusters appeared linked to parvovirus B19, influenza, CMV and Epstein-Barr virus. A further reported finding was that TCR beta sequences accurately predicted the HLA-A and HLA-B alleles for most subjects in the first cohort. Linkage disequilibrium might explain the correlated functional status among segregating V segments, but an unknown experimental factor could not be ruled out. Sequencing depth was assumed to be roughly uniform across donors in the presence/absence analyses, though that assumption may not hold. The authors suggested that the approach could potentially be generalized to other disease states and immunological phenotypes. In a later genetic analysis, a missense DCLRE1C variant was associated with V-gene and J-gene trimming of TCR beta chains, and the association was replicated in an independent cohort. Most TCR sequences were seen in very few donors, while some public TCRs were found in many individuals.

The cohort comprised several hundred healthy bone marrow donors. At the time of sampling, all cohort members were nominally healthy, though unrecorded immune exposures were likely present. The donor was CMV seropositive and was included in the group of 250 to 350 seropositive cohort members. Every donor gave a peripheral blood sample, and the peripheral blood mononuclear cells from that sample were used for TCR beta sequencing. The Qiagen DNeasy Blood Extraction Kit was used to extract genomic DNA from the blood cell samples. The trim is 0 bases for V and 2 bases for J, with a gap of 8 bases between the germline ends. CDR1 and CDR2 are read off the germline V gene as SGHVS and FNYEAQ. Counted from cysteine to phenylalanine, this CDR3 has 15 amino acids. The CDR3 DNA has 45 bases and is translated from base 1. The library was made by the immunoSEQ multiplex PCR assay. For the multiplex PCR, a mixture combining 60 forward primers for TCR Vbeta segments and 13 reverse primers for TCR Jbeta segments was used. Amplification of the CDR3 region of rearranged TCR beta genes was performed with a multiplex PCR assay on genomic DNA. On the Illumina HiSeq System, the amplified TCR beta libraries were sequenced as 87-base-pair reads. On the authors' methods: Across the roughly 600 repertoires, a later analysis counted some 80 million unique TCR beta chains, roughly 11 million of which were shared by at least two donors. To remove PCR and sequencing errors, raw reads were error-corrected and collapsed into unique sequences using a nearest-neighbor algorithm that merged closely related sequences. V, D and J gene segments were assigned by aligning CDR3 sequences to IMGT reference sequences. Each retained sequence needed at least a six-nucleotide match to both a V gene segment and a J gene segment. A rearrangement counted as productive if the CDR3 had no stop codons and remained in frame with V and J, and every other rearrangement counted as non-productive. Following IMGT convention, CDR3 was defined as the stretch from the second conserved V-encoded cysteine up to the conserved J-encoded phenylalanine. Sequences without an unambiguous match to a single V gene segment were excluded from the earlier analysis of approximately 600 of the donors. An earlier analysis of several hundred of the donors called V segments functional above 56.7% productive rearrangements and segregating when the between-donor standard deviation exceeded 5%. To diagnose cytomegalovirus status from the catalog of TCR beta chain sequences, a statistical classification framework was built. A later analysis assigned V and J genes by comparing TCR nucleotide sequences with IMGT/GENE-DB human TR gene sequences. The TCRdist pipeline was used in a later analysis to assign CDR3 sequences and most-parsimonious VDJ recombination scenarios. In a later analysis, each TCR beta chain was defined by its CDR3 amino acid sequence together with its V-gene family, and reads lacking a unique V-gene family were excluded. To address suspected cross-contamination and a sequencing artifact, a later analysis removed 450 to 700 highly shared, low-generation-probability nucleotide sequences. A later analysis calculated a clonal expansion index for each public chain from normalized within-repertoire ranks of inferred template counts. A later analysis computed generation probabilities with a VDJ recombination model fitted to out-of-frame rearrangements, and checked the results against IGoR. In a later analysis, TCR-TCR, TCR-HLA and TCR-CMV co-occurrence was scored with hypergeometric tests, and a repertoire-size bias correction was applied to TCR pairs. A later analysis estimated false discovery rates by permuting HLA or CMV assignments 20 times. In a later analysis, co-occurring TCRs were grouped using DBSCAN, and TCRdist sequence similarity was added for clustering within HLA-allele-positive subsets. Repertoires with fewer than 30,000 or more than 120,000 public chains, plus five repertoires with anomalous nucleotide sharing, were excluded from co-occurrence clustering. TCRdb re-hosts the immuneACCESS table, in-frame sequences only. Its copies lack some clones; in the studies checked, an unresolved V gene accounts for under half of them, and the cause for the rest is not known. V and J calls and clone size are given by that table; D and trimming were obtained from the DNA. This sample has 75,000 to 95,000 clones in its table, and around 80% of those were observed once. 4.4% of the sample comes from the top ten.

The sequence came from a male donor in good health and CMV-seropositive. Source material: PBMCs. Recombination connected TRBV7-6 to TRBJ1-3, with the identity of the D gene unclear. The DNA sequence is TGTGCCAGCAGCTTAGCTGGCACCACTGGAAACACCATATATTTT. Its protein reads: CASSLAGTTGNTIYF.